These 16 T cell receptor beta chains share one sample of origin, sequenced in a study of cytomegalovirus exposure and HLA in healthy donors. The PCR employed 60 Vbeta primers together with 13 Jbeta primers. Some clones are missing from TCRdb's copy, which holds only in-frame ones; the method was immunoSEQ multiplex PCR. The sample records approximately 140,000 clones, 65% to 85% being singletons. Sequenced: PBMCs. These receptors all come from a man between 18 and 35 years old in good health and CMV-seronegative.

The genes are TRBV29-1 and TRBJ1-1, with a weak D call TRBD1 (5 bases). The germline V gene encodes CDR1 SQVTM and CDR2 ANQGSEA. Trimming stripped 6 bases from V and 5 bases from J, with 16 bases between. This CDR3 contains 13 residues. Here the CDR3 reads CSVGRGRGTEAFF. DNA for the CDR3: TGCAGCGTCGGTCGAGGTAGGGGAACTGAAGCTTTCTTT.

This clone was seen only once. This chain connects TRBV16 to TRBJ1-5; D is perhaps TRBD1 (5 bases). This CDR3 region has 17 residues. Trimming removed 0 bases from V and 3 bases from J, with 15 bases in between. Germline V gives CDR1 KGHSY, CDR2 FQNENV. The CDR3 loop is CASSQSEGWDANQPQHF. The CDR3 DNA follows: TGTGCCAGCAGCCAATCGGAGGGGTGGGACGCCAATCAGCCCCAGCATTTT.

This clone was seen a single time. The rearrangement joins TRBV18 to TRBJ1-5; TRBD1 might be the D (5 bases). The V and J ends lost 4 bases and 5 bases respectively, with 24 bases between them. This CDR3 has 18 residues. Germline lookup yields CDR1 KGHSH and CDR2 LQKENI. CDR3 protein: CASSRFQPSGLGDQPQHF. The CDR3 coding sequence is TGTGCCAGCTCACGGTTCCAACCTTCGGGACTGGGGGATCAGCCCCAGCATTTT.

This rearrangement joins TRBV4-2 to TRBJ2-3; no reliable D call. CDR1 is LGHNA, CDR2 YNFKEQ, per germline. There are 17 residues in the CDR3. Trimming pared 0 bases from V and 3 bases from J, leaving 16 bases between. The CDR3 loop is CASSQEIVKTPTDTQYF. In nucleotides, the CDR3 is TGTGCCAGCAGCCAAGAGATAGTAAAAACCCCTACAGATACGCAGTATTTT.

The chain carries TRBV18 and TRBJ2-1, with D unclear. Between the trimmed V and J ends, which lost 2 bases and 5 bases, there was a span of 7 bases. The CDR3 runs to 13 residues. The germline V gene has CDR1 KGHSH and CDR2 LQKENI. CDR3 nucleotides: TGTGCCAGCTCACCAAAACAGAACAATGAGCAGTTCTTC. Protein: CASSPKQNNEQFF.

V usage is TRBV19 and J usage is TRBJ2-7; a weak D match, TRBD1 (5 bases). Germline V CDR1 and CDR2: LNHDA, SQIVND (reference sequence). With 2 bases removed from V and 7 bases from J, the gap between germline ends came to 18 bases. The CDR3 has 15 residues. The DNA of the CDR3 is TGTGCCAGTAGTATATTATTGGCAGGGAAGAGTGAGCAGTACTTC. Translation: CASSILLAGKSEQYF.

The genes are TRBV5-1 and TRBJ2-5, with a possible D match to TRBD2 (6 bases). Germline values: CDR1 SGHRS, CDR2 YFSETQ. The length of the CDR3 is 15 residues. V gave up 4 bases and J gave up 5 bases, with 18 bases separating them. CDR3 DNA sequence: TGCGCCAGCAGCCCCGGAGGAATAGGAGGGGAGACCCAGTACTTC. Translation: CASSPGGIGGETQYF.

The chain employs TRBV6-6 and TRBJ1-1; 10 bases agree with TRBD1. The junction had 5 bases not matched to a gene; V was cut back by 6 bases and J by 4 bases. This CDR3 is built from 14 residues. Germline loops: CDR1 MNHNY, CDR2 SVGAGI (reference sequence). CDR3 nucleotides: TGTGCCAGCAGCCGACAGGGGGCGGGCACTGAAGCTTTCTTT. It yields the protein CASSRQGAGTEAFF.

This clone has a handful of counts. CDR3: CASSWGQNYGYTF. CDR3 bases: TGTGCCAGCAGCTGGGGACAGAACTATGGCTACACCTTC. The chain uses TRBV7-9 and TRBJ1-2; TRBD1 agrees at 7 bases. Germline values: CDR1 SEHNR, CDR2 FQNEAQ (reference sequence). This CDR3 is 13 amino acids long. V shed 4 bases and J 2 bases; nucleotides not matched to a gene: 1.

The chain has TRBV7-2 and TRBJ2-7; 13 bases line up with TRBD2. Trimming cost V 5 bases and J 4 bases; bases outside gene matches: 5. This CDR3 region has 15 residues. The germline V gene encodes CDR1 SGHTA and CDR2 FQGNSA. The chain's CDR3 is CASSALAGGLYEQYF. The CDR3 DNA reads as TGTGCCAGCAGCGCACTAGCGGGGGGGCTTTACGAGCAGTACTTC.

The CDR3 protein is CASSYEGMGYGYTF. The CDR3 region has the DNA TGTGCCAGCAGTTACGAGGGTATGGGGTATGGCTACACCTTC. The chain joins TRBV6-5 to TRBJ1-2; D unresolved. The ends were cut back, 2 bases at V and 5 bases at J, with 12 bases in the middle. Per germline, CDR1 MNHEY and CDR2 SVGAGI. The CDR3 runs 14 residues.

The chain links TRBV4-2 to TRBJ1-1; tentative D call: TRBD1 (5 bases). Germline loops: CDR1 LGHNA, CDR2 YNFKEQ. The CDR3 extends over 16 amino acids. Trimming pared 0 bases from V and 4 bases from J, leaving 15 bases between. For the CDR3, the DNA is TGTGCCAGCAGCCAAGATGACATAACAAGGGGCACTGAAGCTTTCTTT. Its translation: CASSQDDITRGTEAFF.

The rearrangement links TRBV4-3 to TRBJ2-1; a weak D match, TRBD1 (6 bases). The CDR3 extends over 15 amino acids. The germline V gene encodes CDR1 LGHNA and CDR2 YSLEER. V lost 0 bases, J lost 8 bases, and 14 bases lay in between. CDR3 sequence (DNA): TGCGCCAGCAGCCAAGATGGGGGCACGTCCCATGAGCAGTTCTTC. Translating gives CASSQDGGTSHEQFF.

The chain has TRBV5-1 and TRBJ1-2, with 9 bases that match TRBD1. The germline CDR1 and CDR2 sequences are SGHRS and YFSETQ. V was clipped by 3 bases and J by 3 bases; unmatched bases: 6. This CDR3 has 15 residues. The CDR3 sequence is CASSWTGVGYYGYTF. CDR3 DNA: TGCGCCAGCAGCTGGACAGGGGTTGGGTACTATGGCTACACCTTC.

The chain couples TRBV7-8 to TRBJ1-5; TRBD1 matches at 9 bases. This CDR3 comprises 15 residues. Germline trimming cut 5 bases from V and 7 bases from J; bases unmatched to any gene: 9. In germline, CDR1 is SGHVS, CDR2 FQNEAQ. CDR3 coding DNA: TGTGCCAGCAGCCCGGGACAGGGTCAGGGACAGCCCCAGCATTTT. Translating gives CASSPGQGQGQPQHF.

The rearrangement uses TRBV30 and TRBJ1-2; no clear D. The CDR3 totals 12 residues. Germline V gene data show CDR1 as GTSNPN and CDR2 as SVGIG (reference sequence). Deletions cut 5 bases from V and 0 bases from J, with 7 bases between. The CDR3 protein is CAWVHTNYGYTF. CDR3 bases: TGTGCCTGGGTACACACTAACTATGGCTACACCTTC.